The clone carrying this T cell receptor (beta chain) showed up just once. This sample is part of a study of shared clonotypes between healthy human individuals. This CDR3 contains 14 residues. V shed 3 bases and J 6 bases; nucleotides not matched to a gene: 3. CDR1 is SGDLS, CDR2 YYNGEE, per germline. Produced via immunoSEQ multiplex PCR; TCRdb's table is partial and in-frame only. The table shows fewer than 550,000 clones, with 75% to 80% occurring only once. This receptor was taken from a woman aged 40 to 50 in good health. Some clones in this sample may be carry-over from other donors' samples. This chain joins TRBV9 and TRBJ2-3; 11 positions agree with TRBD2. Specimen: PBMCs. CDR3 nucleotide sequence: TGTGCCAGCAGCGAGACTAGCGGGGCCGATACGCAGTATTTT. This gives the protein CASSETSGADTQYF.